This record looks at one TCR beta chain sequence and its context. These data come from a study of blood T cell repertoires in COVID-19. Clones were read by immunoSEQ multiplex PCR, and TCRdb kept only the in-frame ones, dropping some. This table holds approximately 210,000 clones, 84% found once. The sequence derives from an elderly woman with COVID-19, enrolled during active disease. The sample comprised peripheral blood.

CDR3 region: CASSLVQGGTDTQYF. The CDR3 DNA is TGCGCCAGCAGCTTGGTGCAGGGGGGAACAGATACGCAGTATTTT. J is TRBJ2-3 and V is TRBV5-1; tentatively, D is TRBD1 (7 bases). V was pared by 0 bases and J by 3 bases, with 11 bases between. The germline CDR1 and CDR2 sequences are SGHRS and YFSETQ. CDR3 length: 15 residues.